A single sample gave rise to the 16 T cell receptor beta chains below, sequenced in a study of cytomegalovirus exposure and HLA in healthy donors. This PCR relied on a set of 60 Vbeta primers and 13 Jbeta primers. Clones were read by immunoSEQ multiplex PCR, and TCRdb kept only the in-frame ones, dropping some. This sample has some 110,000 clones; 65% to 90% occur once, and the top ten carry about 2%. The sample was PBMCs. Receptors originate from a man aged 25 to 45 in good health and CMV-seronegative.

The V and J genes are TRBV5-5 and TRBJ1-3; no definite D call. This CDR3 region has 17 residues. V was pared by 4 bases and J by 0 bases, with 17 bases between. Per the germline V gene, CDR1 is SGHKS and CDR2 is YYEKEE (reference sequence). The CDR3 spells CASSTEVGAFSGNTIYF. The CDR3 nucleotides read TGTGCCAGCAGCACCGAAGTCGGAGCCTTCTCTGGAAACACCATATATTTT.

This chain uses TRBV5-1 with TRBJ1-2; 8 positions agree with TRBD1. CDR1 and CDR2 (germline): SGHRS, YFSETQ. The J segment lost 4 bases and the V segment lost 3 bases, leaving 8 bases of the junction unmatched. The length of the CDR3 is 15 residues. DNA for the CDR3: TGCGCCAGCAGCTCAACCGGGACAGGACTCTATGGCTACACCTTC. Encoded protein: CASSSTGTGLYGYTF.

The chain couples TRBV6-1 to TRBJ2-2; no firm D call. V was shortened by 8 bases and J by 4 bases, with 17 bases between the two germline ends. The CDR3 spans 15 residues. Germline CDR1 is MNHNS and CDR2 is SASEGT. The CDR3 sequence is CASYYATTGTGELFF. CDR3 nucleotide sequence: TGTGCCAGCTATTATGCGACGACGGGCACCGGGGAGCTGTTTTTT.

The chain combines TRBV14 with TRBJ1-2; D is uncertain. The CDR3 is 15 amino acids. The germline CDR1 and CDR2 sequences are SGHDN and FVKESK. Trimming took 0 bases from V and 7 from J, leaving 15 bases between them. In DNA, the CDR3 is TGTGCCAGCAGCCAAGAACGACCCGGCCTAGGTGGCTACACCTTC. This gives the protein CASSQERPGLGGYTF.

This clone was found once. One junction end does not reproduce the germline sequence, and a read error may be involved. The chain employs TRBV19 and TRBJ2-6; TRBD1 matches 9 bases. The CDR3 runs to 18 residues. The germline V gene encodes CDR1 LNHDA and CDR2 SQIVND (reference sequence). The chain's CDR3 is CASVIAGQGSPGANGLTF. CDR3 bases: TGTGCCAGCGTAATCGCGGGACAGGGATCGCCAGGGGCCAACGGCCTGACTTTC.

The rearrangement joins TRBV7-2 to TRBJ2-1; 8 nucleotides line up with TRBD2. The germline CDR1 and CDR2 sequences are SGHTA and FQGNSA. This CDR3 is built from 16 residues. V was clipped by 0 bases and J by 5 bases; unmatched bases: 6. CDR3 amino acids: CASSLAPSGGNNEQFF. In nucleotides, the CDR3 is TGTGCCAGCAGCTTAGCGCCCAGCGGGGGTAACAATGAGCAGTTCTTC. Using reference TRBV7-2 and TRBJ2-1 for the parts outside the CDR3, the full variable domain is GAGVSQSPSNKVTEKGKDVELRCDPISGHTALYWYRQSLGQGLEFLIYFQGNSAPDKSGLPSDRFSAERTGGSVSTLTIQRTQQEDSAVYLCASSLAPSGGNNEQFFGPGTRLTVL.

This rearrangement joins TRBV28 to TRBJ2-7; 8 bases line up with TRBD2. Germline values: CDR1 MDHEN, CDR2 SYDVKM. V gave up 4 bases and J gave up 0 bases; unmatched junction bases: 5. The CDR3 loop spans 15 amino acids. CDR3 in amino acids: CASSSGGASSYEQYF. The CDR3 DNA reads as TGTGCCAGCAGTTCGGGGGGGGCGAGCTCCTACGAGCAGTACTTC.

V is TRBV28 and J is TRBJ2-7; weak D call: TRBD2 (5 bases). The CDR3 sequence is 18 residues long. In germline, CDR1 is MDHEN, CDR2 SYDVKM. Trimming pared 2 bases from V and 3 bases from J, leaving 23 bases between. The CDR3 is CASSLPTIGWQRNYEQYF. In DNA form, the CDR3 reads TGTGCCAGCAGTTTACCCACAATTGGATGGCAGCGGAACTACGAGCAGTACTTC.

This chain connects TRBV4-2 to TRBJ2-1, with TRBD2 matching over 14 bases. Germline values: CDR1 LGHNA, CDR2 YNFKEQ. Trimming removed 4 bases from V and 6 bases from J; junction bases left unmatched: 5. This CDR3 has 16 amino acids. The CDR3 here is CASSLGLAGGPNEQFF. The DNA for the CDR3 is TGTGCCAGCAGCCTCGGACTAGCGGGGGGCCCCAATGAGCAGTTCTTC.

The chain is built from TRBV5-1 and TRBJ2-3; 9 bases are shared with TRBD2. Germline V CDR1 and CDR2: SGHRS, YFSETQ. The V segment lost 2 bases and the J segment 1 base; nucleotides outside the gene matches: 2. The CDR3 has 15 residues. As DNA, the CDR3 is TGCGCCAGCAGCTTAAGACTAGCGGGCACAGATACGCAGTATTTT. This gives the protein CASSLRLAGTDTQYF.

Only a few counts were recorded for this clone. This chain uses TRBV7-6 with TRBJ2-2; perhaps TRBD2 as D (5 bases). Germline V lookup: CDR1 SGHVS, CDR2 FNYEAQ. This CDR3 has 17 residues. V was cut by 5 bases and J by 0 bases, with 16 bases left in between. The CDR3 reads CASSLTSRGSNTGELFF. The CDR3 DNA reads as TGTGCCAGCAGCCTAACCTCGAGAGGGTCGAACACCGGGGAGCTGTTTTTT.

The rearrangement links TRBV9 to TRBJ2-3; 7 nucleotides align to TRBD2. The length of the CDR3 is 15 residues. After removal of 4 bases from V and 1 base from J, the junction contained 6 bases not matched to a gene. The germline gives CDR1 SGDLS, CDR2 YYNGEE. CDR3 sequence: CASSPRLAGTDTQYF. The CDR3 coding sequence is TGTGCCAGCAGCCCTCGACTAGCAGGCACAGATACGCAGTATTTT.

This clone was seen once. This chain connects TRBV18 to TRBJ2-7; maybe TRBD1 (6 bases). Germline loops: CDR1 KGHSH, CDR2 LQKENI. The CDR3 consists of 13 residues. Trimming cost V 3 bases and J 6 bases, with 12 bases left between them. This CDR3 is CASSPTTGLEQYF. CDR3 in DNA: TGTGCCAGCTCACCCACGACAGGACTCGAGCAGTACTTC.

This chain connects TRBV9 to TRBJ1-2, with 12 bases aligning to TRBD1. The CDR3 has 16 residues. J gave up 8 bases and V 3 bases, and 11 bases lay outside the gene matches. Germline V gives CDR1 SGDLS, CDR2 YYNGEE. CDR3 DNA sequence: TGTGCCAGCAGCGACTCGGGACAGGGGGCGCGTGACGGCTACACCTTC. Translating it yields CASSDSGQGARDGYTF.

The V gene is TRBV6-4, the J gene TRBJ2-1; 10 bases align to TRBD2. The germline gives CDR1 MRHNA, CDR2 SNTAGT. There are 16 residues in the CDR3. The ends lost 0 bases at V and 8 bases at J; junction bases unmatched: 7. The CDR3: CASSDSKAGGVDEQFF. CDR3 DNA sequence: TGTGCCAGCAGTGACTCGAAAGCGGGGGGGGTCGATGAGCAGTTCTTC.

The chain employs TRBV5-1 and TRBJ1-1, with 9 positions matching TRBD1. Germline CDR1 and CDR2: SGHRS and YFSETQ. The CDR3 runs 15 residues. The V and J ends lost 0 bases and 5 bases, in that order; junction bases with no gene match: 5. The CDR3 here is CASSLAGQGSTEAFF. In nucleotides, the CDR3 is TGCGCCAGCAGCTTGGCGGGACAGGGATCTACTGAAGCTTTCTTT. Full variable domain (outside the CDR3, taken from reference TRBV5-1 and TRBJ1-1): KAGVTQTPRYLIKTRGQQVTLSCSPISGHRSVSWYQQTPGQGLQFLFEYFSETQRNKGNFPGRFSGRQFSNSRSEMNVSTLELGDSALYLCASSLAGQGSTEAFFGQGTRLTVV.